The entry that follows covers one T cell receptor beta chain sequence. Donors in Cohort 3 counted as recovered after two negative PCRs, clearance, or symptom resolution. The sample comes from a study of blood T cell repertoires in COVID-19. Across the whole study: Sample material is recorded as cDNA or gDNA derived from T cells, B-cell-depleted T cells, or PBMCs.

Trimming removed 7 bases from V and 4 bases from J; junction bases left unmatched: 3. CDR1 SQVTM and CDR2 ANQGSEA come from the germline V gene. The CDR3 is made up of 12 amino acids. Sequencing was performed with immunoSEQ multiplex PCR; in TCRdb, only in-frame clones are kept and a portion is missing. The table has about 440,000 clones, about 90% seen once; the top ten hold about 0.63%. V usage is TRBV29-1 and J usage is TRBJ2-7; 11 bases map to TRBD1. The sequence came from a man younger than 30 who had recovered from COVID-19. The specimen sequenced was PBMCs or T cells enriched from blood (not recorded which). Here the CDR3 DNA reads TGCAGCGCCGGACAGGGGGCGTACGAGCAGTACTTC. Protein: CSAGQGAYEQYF.